The source of this T cell receptor beta chain is a study of blood T cell repertoires in COVID-19. Study background: Sites in the United States, Italy and Spain provided acute and convalescent COVID-19 samples.

In the original workflow: Amplification from reference gene primers served as the basis for estimated nucleated cell counts. Using immunoSEQ multiplex PCR, the repertoire was profiled, and TCRdb retains in-frame clones only, with some absent. Clone size and V and J calls were adopted from that table, with D and trimming inferred from the DNA. The data contain some 180,000 clones, roughly 86% of them seen just once; the ten biggest clones take up over 2%. Seattle enrolled patients during active infection and tracked them longitudinally. The CDR3 is made up of 17 amino acids. V was cut by 8 bases and J by 7 bases, with 26 bases left in between. Germline V gene data show CDR1 as LNHNV and CDR2 as YYDKDF (reference sequence).

The material sequenced was peripheral blood. V usage is TRBV15 and J usage is TRBJ1-4; D is possibly TRBD1 (5 bases). The source is a woman at least 80 years old with COVID-19, enrolled during active disease. The CDR3 spells CATSALGTGGGGEKLFF. The CDR3, as DNA: TGTGCCACCTCTGCGCTGGGGACCGGGGGTGGGGGTGAAAAACTGTTTTTT.